The T cell receptor beta chain described here comes from a study of human T cells and chemical hapten exposure. Background on the study: Patch tests applied 0.01% DPC to the upper back, read at 6 days. Study conclusions and caveats: Compared with pre-sensitization or healthy control sets, expanded TCRs clustered more.

The sample holds many counts of this clonotype. Antigen unknown. TCRdb itself ran the RACE reads through MiXCR, one entry per CDR3 protein. The table records some 70,000 distinct CDR3 sequences, around 9.9% of them present only once. Noted time point: pre-sensitization, week 0. Described treatment: therapeutic diphenylcyclopropenone sensitization with weekly scalp DPC. CDR3 length equals 15 residues. The V and J ends lost 2 bases and 6 bases respectively, with 13 bases between them. Germline V CDR1 and CDR2: LNHNV, YYDKDF (reference sequence). The TCR was taken from a woman between 45 and 65 years old with alopecia areata. Some clones in this sample may be carry-over from other donors' samples. The genes are TRBV15 and TRBJ1-4; no reliable D call. The sample in question was whole blood, obtained in connection with sensitization to the hapten diphenylcyclopropenone (DPC). The CDR3 loop reads CATSRTSEVDEKLFF. CDR3 nucleotides: TGTGCCACCAGCAGAACCTCCGAGGTGGATGAAAAACTGTTTTTT.